The subject of this entry is one T cell receptor beta chain. Its antigen is not yet known. The record has no base qualities; no much larger clone is one base away. Libraries of naive CD8 T cells were built from anywhere between about 17,000 and 1,000,000 sorted cells, with 10%, 30% or 50% of the purified RNA used. Naive CD8 T cells, defined as CD8+CD4-CCR7+CD45RA+, were FACS-sorted into RLT Plus buffer on a BD FACSAria II. Detection sensitivity was tested by spiking Jurkat RNA equal to 9 to 10 TCR copies' worth into samples containing 20,000-1,000,000 naive CD8 T cells. CD8 T cells were enriched with RosetteSep CD8+ T Cell Enrichment Cocktail and Ficoll-Paque, followed by ACK red cell lysis. The library was prepared using PCR. Instrument used: NextSeq 500. Preparation of bulk TCR libraries followed a previously described approach, with the TCR primers listed in Table S5. The Qiagen AllPrep DNA/RNA kit was used to purify total RNA. Before analysis, reads from multiple sequencing runs of the same library were pooled. In the authors' own workflow: Reads were retained only if an exact TCR constant sequence was present, and the retained reads were trimmed to 150 nt and grouped according to their 12-nt molecular barcodes. Reads inside each barcode group were sub-clustered using a 15% Levenshtein threshold, and a quality-weighted consensus sequence was constructed for each RNA molecule. Non-functional sequences were removed, as were lower-count sequences one edit away from another. Barcode sub-clusters with fewer than 20% of the maximum read count were removed, based on fitting two negative binomial distributions. The public reads were reanalyzed by TCRdb: fastp trimming at Q25, MiXCR alignment, in-frame beta chains only. One record per CDR3 amino acid sequence lists the most common genes and DNA. The authors' filters were not applied to this entry. In all, the sample holds tens of thousands of distinct CDR3 sequences, and roughly 36% of those were seen once. Of the sample, approximately 4.2% falls within the top ten clones.

The entry originates in a study of molecular identifiers for immune sequencing clone quantification (dated by TCRdb to the late 2010s). In terms of the full investigation: In a replicate experiment, RNA from roughly 21,000 or 96,000 naive CD8 T cells was split into five aliquots, four of which were sequenced. This methods study used CD8 T cells to benchmark TCR RNA copy counting and molecular-identifier clustering-based TCR repertoire sequencing (MIDCIRS). Broad study findings and their caveats: The naive libraries included spiked-in Jurkat TCR RNA (roughly nine copies' worth), and this Jurkat TCR RNA is not part of the donor repertoire. Highly expanded clone sizes could be underestimated if identical TCR molecules share a barcode. In CMV-specific effector cells, over 97% of molecules were held by clones above 20 RNA copies, whereas under 1% of molecules were held by such clones in naive cells. Spiked-in Jurkat TCR RNA equivalent to a single cell was reported to be detectable even among 980,000 or so naive CD8 T cells. Without barcode sub-clustering, chimeric consensus sequences inflated TCR diversity; chimeras reached as high as 47%. Modeling gave roughly 3 recovered TCR RNA copies per cell versus approximately 10 by digital PCR, implying approximately 30% capture efficiency.

Sequencing was performed on naive CD8+ T cells from blood, with Jurkat cell RNA spiked in. The sample's cell subset or site, from its label and the paper: FACS-sorted CD8+CD4-CCR7+CD45RA+ naive T cells. The sequence derives from a human donor in good health. Some libraries in this study had Jurkat cell RNA spiked in.

The CDR3 region reads CASSPGTYNTGELFF. The nucleotide sequence is given as TGTGCCAGCAGCCCCGGGACATACAACACCGGGGAGCTGTTTTTT. The chain is assembled from TRBV7-9 and TRBJ2-2; TRBD1 might be the D gene, on 6 matching bases. The germline V gene (reference sequence) provides CDR1 SEHNR and CDR2 FQNEAQ. The CDR3 starts with the cysteine, ends with the phenylalanine, and has 15 residues. The read is trimmed to its CDR3 DNA, 45 bases read in frame from base 1. V and J lose 5 bases and 2 bases, and a span of 12 bases separates them. With all but the CDR3 taken from the reference TRBV7-9 and TRBJ2-2 genes, the full variable domain is: DTGVSQNPRHKITKRGQNVTFRCDPISEHNRLYWYRQTLGQGPEFLTYFQNEAQLEKSRLLSDRFSAERPKGSFSTLEIQRTEQGDSAMYLCASSPGTYNTGELFFGEGSRLTVL.